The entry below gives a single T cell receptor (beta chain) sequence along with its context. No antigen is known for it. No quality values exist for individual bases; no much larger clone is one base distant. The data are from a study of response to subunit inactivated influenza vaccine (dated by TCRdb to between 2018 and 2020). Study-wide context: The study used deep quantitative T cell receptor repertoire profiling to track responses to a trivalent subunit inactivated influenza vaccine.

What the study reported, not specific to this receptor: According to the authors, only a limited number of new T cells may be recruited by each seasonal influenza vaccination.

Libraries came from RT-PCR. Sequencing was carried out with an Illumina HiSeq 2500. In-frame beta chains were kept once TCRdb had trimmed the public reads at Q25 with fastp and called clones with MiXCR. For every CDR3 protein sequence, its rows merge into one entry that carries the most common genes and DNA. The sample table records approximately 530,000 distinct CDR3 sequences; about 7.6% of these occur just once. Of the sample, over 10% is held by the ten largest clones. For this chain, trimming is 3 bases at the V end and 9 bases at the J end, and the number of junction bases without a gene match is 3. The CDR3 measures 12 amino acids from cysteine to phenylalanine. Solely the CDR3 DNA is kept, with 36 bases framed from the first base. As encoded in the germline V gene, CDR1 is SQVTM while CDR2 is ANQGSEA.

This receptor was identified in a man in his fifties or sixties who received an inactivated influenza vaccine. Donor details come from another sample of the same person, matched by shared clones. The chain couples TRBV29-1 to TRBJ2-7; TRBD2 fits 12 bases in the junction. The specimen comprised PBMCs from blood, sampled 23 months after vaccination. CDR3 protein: CSVEGLAGVQYF. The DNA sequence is TGCAGCGTTGAGGGACTAGCGGGTGTGCAGTACTTC.